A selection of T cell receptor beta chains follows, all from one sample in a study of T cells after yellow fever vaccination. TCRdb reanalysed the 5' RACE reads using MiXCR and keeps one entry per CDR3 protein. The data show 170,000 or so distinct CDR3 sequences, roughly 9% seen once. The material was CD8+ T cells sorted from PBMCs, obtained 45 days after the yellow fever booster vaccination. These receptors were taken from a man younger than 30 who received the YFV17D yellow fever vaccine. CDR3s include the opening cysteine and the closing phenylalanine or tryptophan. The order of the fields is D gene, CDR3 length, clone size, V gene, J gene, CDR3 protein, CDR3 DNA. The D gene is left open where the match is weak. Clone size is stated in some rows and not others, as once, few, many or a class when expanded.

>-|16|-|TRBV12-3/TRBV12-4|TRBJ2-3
CASSFGRATFLDTQYF
TGTGCCAGCAGTTTTGGTCGGGCTACATTCCTAGATACGCAGTATTTT
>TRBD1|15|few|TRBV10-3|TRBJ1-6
CATGQGAPYNSPLHF
TGTGCCACAGGACAGGGGGCCCCCTATAATTCACCCCTCCACTTT
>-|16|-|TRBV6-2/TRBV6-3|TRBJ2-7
CASSYSVLGSAYEQYF
TGTGCCAGCAGTTACTCGGTTTTGGGTTCGGCATACGAGCAGTACTTC
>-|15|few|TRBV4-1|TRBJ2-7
CASSQDLPEVYEQYF
TGCGCCAGCAGCCAAGATCTACCAGAAGTATACGAGCAGTACTTC
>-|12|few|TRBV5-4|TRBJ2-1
CASSLTGLEQFF
TGTGCCAGCAGCTTGACGGGGCTTGAGCAGTTCTTC
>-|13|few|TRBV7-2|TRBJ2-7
CASSLTTAYEQYF
TGTGCCAGCAGCTTAACGACCGCCTACGAGCAGTACTTC
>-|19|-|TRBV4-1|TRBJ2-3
CASSQEGGLTGLLTDTQYF
TGCGCCAGCAGCCAAGAAGGGGGGCTGACGGGACTTCTCACAGATACGCAGTATTTT
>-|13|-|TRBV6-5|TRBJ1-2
CASRLNRVQDYTF
TGTGCCAGCAGACTAAACAGGGTTCAAGACTACACCTTC
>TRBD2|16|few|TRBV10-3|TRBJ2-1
CAISDPSGRGGHEQFF
TGTGCCATCAGTGATCCATCCGGGCGGGGGGGGCATGAGCAGTTCTTC
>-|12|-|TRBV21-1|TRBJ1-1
CASSKGVLEAFF
TGTGCCAGCAGCAAGGGGGTCCTTGAAGCTTTCTTT
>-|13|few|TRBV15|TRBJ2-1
CATSRGLSDEQFF
TGTGCCACCAGCAGAGGATTGAGCGATGAGCAGTTCTTC
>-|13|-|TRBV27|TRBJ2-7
CASGHRGYYEQYF
TGTGCCAGCGGACATCGGGGGTACTACGAGCAGTACTTC
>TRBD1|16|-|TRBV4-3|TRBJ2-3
CASSPRTGGGRDTQYF
TGCGCCAGCAGCCCTCGGACAGGGGGCGGTAGGGATACGCAGTATTTT
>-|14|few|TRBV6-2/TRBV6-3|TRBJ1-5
CASQRGVLGQPQHF
TGTGCCAGCCAGAGGGGTGTTTTGGGTCAGCCCCAGCATTTT
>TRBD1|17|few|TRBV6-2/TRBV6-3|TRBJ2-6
CATTGVLLSSGANVLTF
TGTGCCACGACAGGGGTCCTCTTGAGCTCTGGGGCCAACGTCCTGACTTTC
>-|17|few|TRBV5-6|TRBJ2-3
CASSSSTGMFSTDTQYF
TGTGCCAGCAGCTCCTCTACAGGGATGTTCAGCACAGATACGCAGTATTTT
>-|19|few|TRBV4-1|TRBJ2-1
CASSQSRAGRRVSYNEQFF
TGCGCCAGCAGCCAAAGTCGGGCAGGGAGAAGAGTCTCCTACAATGAGCAGTTCTTC
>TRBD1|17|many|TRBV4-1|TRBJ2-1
CASSQDLGTGYLHEQFF
TGCGCCAGCAGCCAAGATTTGGGGACAGGGTACCTCCATGAGCAGTTCTTC
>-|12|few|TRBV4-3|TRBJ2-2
CASSPRNGELFF
TGCGCCAGCAGCCCCCGGAACGGGGAGCTGTTTTTT
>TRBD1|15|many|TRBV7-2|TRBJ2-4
CASSLGLQGENIQYF
TGTGCCAGCAGCTTAGGTTTACAGGGGGAAAACATTCAGTACTTC
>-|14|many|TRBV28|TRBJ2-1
CASSPLIRFYEQFF
TGTGCCAGCAGCCCATTAATTCGGTTCTATGAGCAGTTCTTC
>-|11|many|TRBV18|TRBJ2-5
CASSPLETQYF
TGTGCCAGCTCACCATTGGAGACCCAGTACTTC
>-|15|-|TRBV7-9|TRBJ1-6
CASSPAEGGGSPLHF
TGTGCCAGCAGCCCAGCGGAGGGAGGAGGATCACCCCTCCACTTT
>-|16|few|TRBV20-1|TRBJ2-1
CSAPPLEASSYNEQFF
TGCAGTGCTCCTCCACTAGAGGCAAGCTCCTACAATGAGCAGTTCTTC
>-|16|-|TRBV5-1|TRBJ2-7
CASSLEGQRFSYEQYF
TGCGCCAGCAGCTTGGAGGGGCAGCGATTCTCCTACGAGCAGTACTTC
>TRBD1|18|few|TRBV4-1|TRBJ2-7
CASSQDPPADRGRNEQYF
TGCGCCAGCAGCCAAGATCCCCCCGCGGACAGGGGTAGGAACGAGCAGTACTTC
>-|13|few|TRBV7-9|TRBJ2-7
CASSSDRNYEQYF
TGTGCCAGCAGCTCAGACAGAAACTACGAGCAGTACTTC
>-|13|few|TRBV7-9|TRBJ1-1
CASSSAGNTEAFF
TGTGCCAGCAGCTCAGCGGGCAACACTGAAGCTTTCTTT
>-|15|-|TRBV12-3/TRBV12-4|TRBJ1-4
CASSPTGVGNEKLFF
TGTGCCAGCAGTCCGACGGGGGTGGGAAATGAAAAACTGTTTTTT
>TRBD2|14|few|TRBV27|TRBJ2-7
CASSYGGGGYEQYF
TGTGCCAGCAGTTACGGGGGGGGCGGCTACGAGCAGTACTTC
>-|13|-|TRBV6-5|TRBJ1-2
CASSYFGGPGYTF
TGTGCCAGCAGTTACTTCGGGGGGCCAGGCTACACCTTC
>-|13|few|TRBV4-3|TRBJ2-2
CASSQDGTGELFF
TGCGCCAGCAGCCAAGATGGCACCGGGGAGCTGTTTTTT
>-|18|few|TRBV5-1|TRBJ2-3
CASSSSLGANKHTDTQYF
TGCGCCAGCAGCTCCTCTCTGGGGGCTAACAAACACACAGATACGCAGTATTTT
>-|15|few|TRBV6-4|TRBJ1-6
CASSDSGHENSPLHF
TGTGCCAGCAGTGACTCCGGACACGAAAATTCACCCCTCCACTTT
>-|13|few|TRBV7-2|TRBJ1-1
CASSAWRGTEAFF
TGTGCCAGCAGCGCATGGAGGGGAACTGAAGCTTTCTTT
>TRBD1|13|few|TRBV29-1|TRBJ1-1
CSFGQGDRTEAFF
TGCAGCTTTGGACAGGGGGATAGGACTGAAGCTTTCTTT
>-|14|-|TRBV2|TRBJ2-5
CASSETQALETQYF
TGTGCCAGCAGTGAAACGCAGGCCTTGGAGACCCAGTACTTC